Below, 25 T cell receptor beta chains from the same sample are listed, as sequenced in a study of T-cell memory formation after mild COVID-19. A single record per CDR3 protein comes from TCRdb applying MiXCR to the 5' RACE reads. This table has 57,000 or so distinct CDR3 sequences, about 9.4% appearing once. Sequencing used PBMCs or a T cell subset sorted from them (not recorded which). All receptors derive from a man between 18 and 35 years old who had mild COVID-19 (a few samples of this study predate the infection). Cell type and time point are not known.

CDR3 DNA sequence: TGTGCCAGCAGCTATCAGGGGACTAGCGGACTCACAGATACGCAGTATTTT. Translating it yields CASSYQGTSGLTDTQYF. The chain recombines TRBV7-9 with TRBJ2-3; 11 positions match TRBD2. Unmatched junction bases numbered 8, after V lost 4 bases and J lost 2 bases. The germline gives CDR1 SEHNR, CDR2 FQNEAQ (reference sequence). The CDR3 length is 17 residues.

V usage is TRBV20-1 and J usage is TRBJ2-1; 10 bases match TRBD2. The CDR3 spans 16 residues. V trimming: 3 bases; J trimming: 1 base; junction bases outside the gene matches: 6. Germline V gene data show CDR1 as DFQATT and CDR2 as SNEGSKA (reference sequence). The CDR3 bases are TGCAGTGCTAGCGGACTAGCGGATGGTTCCTACAATGAGCAGTTCTTC. Translation gives CSASGLADGSYNEQFF.

This clonotype appeared a few times. The rearrangement links TRBV30 to TRBJ2-5, with D possibly matching TRBD2 (6 bases). This CDR3 is built from 13 residues. Trimming took 4 bases from V and 2 from J, leaving 11 bases between them. Germline V lookup: CDR1 GTSNPN, CDR2 SVGIG (reference sequence). DNA of the CDR3: TGTGCCTGGAATGGCGGGGCACAAGAGACCCAGTACTTC. It is translated as CAWNGGAQETQYF.

This clonotype was observed many times. This sequence joins TRBV4-1 and TRBJ1-1; no clear D gene. Trimming cost V 1 base and J 3 bases, with 12 bases left between them. This CDR3 contains 15 residues. Germline V lookup: CDR1 MGHRA, CDR2 YSYEKL. The CDR3: CASSQVGGSYTEAFF. Here the CDR3 DNA reads TGCGCCAGCAGCCAAGTGGGAGGGTCTTACACTGAAGCTTTCTTT.

This clonotype occurred a few times. In nucleotides, the CDR3 is TGTGCCAGCACCCCGACAGGGCTGAGTGGCTACACCTTC. It encodes CASTPTGLSGYTF. The gene calls are TRBV7-2 and TRBJ1-2, with 7 bases fitting TRBD1. The ends lost 7 bases at V and 7 bases at J; junction bases unmatched: 9. Germline CDR1 is SGHTA and CDR2 is FQGNSA. CDR3 length: 13 amino acids. Full variable domain (remainder filled in from reference TRBV7-2 and TRBJ1-2): GAGVSQSPSNKVTEKGKDVELRCDPISGHTALYWYRQSLGQGLEFLIYFQGNSAPDKSGLPSDRFSAERTGGSVSTLTIQRTQQEDSAVYLCASTPTGLSGYTFGSGTRLTVV.

This chain connects TRBV7-2 to TRBJ1-2; D may be TRBD1 (5 bases). The CDR3 is made up of 14 amino acids. The V gene's germline CDR1 is SGHTA and CDR2 FQGNSA. Trimming stripped 3 bases from V and 0 bases from J, with 8 bases between. CDR3 coding DNA: TGTGCCAGCAGCTTCGGGACTTCTAACTATGGCTACACCTTC. Residues: CASSFGTSNYGYTF.

J is TRBJ2-3 and V is TRBV12-3 or TRBV12-4; D gene unclear. The CDR3 totals 11 residues. Trimming stripped 5 bases from V and 11 bases from J, with 11 bases between. CDR3 protein: CASSILRLQYF. For the CDR3, the DNA is TGTGCCAGCAGTATACTTAGGCTGCAGTATTTT.

This clonotype has only a few counts. This chain connects TRBV9 to TRBJ2-5; 10 nucleotides agree with TRBD2. The CDR3 extends over 15 amino acids. Germline CDR1 reads SGDLS; CDR2 reads YYNGEE. Unmatched junction bases numbered 8, after V lost 0 bases and J lost 9 bases. CDR3 sequence: CASSVDVAGGPAQYF. CDR3 sequence (DNA): TGTGCCAGCAGCGTAGACGTAGCGGGGGGTCCAGCCCAGTACTTC. Looking up the rest from reference TRBV9 and TRBJ2-5 gives the full variable domain: DSGVTQTPKHLITATGQRVTLRCSPRSGDLSVYWYQQSLDQGLQFLIQYYNGEERAKGNILERFSAQQFPDLHSELNLSSLELGDSALYFCASSVDVAGGPAQYFGPGTRLLVL.

The chain joins TRBV11-3 to TRBJ2-2; the match to TRBD1 covers 7 bases. CDR3 length equals 15 residues. The J segment lost 2 bases and the V segment lost 5 bases, leaving 5 bases of the junction unmatched. Per germline, CDR1 SGHNT and CDR2 YENEEA. CDR3 sequence: CASSGRQGNTGELFF. CDR3 nucleotide sequence: TGTGCCAGCAGCGGACGACAGGGAAACACCGGGGAGCTGTTTTTT.

This clonotype was seen only a few times. The chain carries TRBV20-1 and TRBJ2-5; either TRBD1 or TRBD2 may fit D (5 bases each). V shed 6 bases and J shed 7 bases, with 18 bases lying between them. The germline gives CDR1 DFQATT, CDR2 SNEGSKA (reference sequence). The CDR3 extends over 13 amino acids. CDR3 DNA: TGCAGTGCCCTCGAGGGGATAATAGGGACCCAGTACTTC. This translates into CSALEGIIGTQYF.

V and J are TRBV4-3 and TRBJ1-6; 8 bases are a match to TRBD1. The trim removed 1 base at V and 7 bases at J, leaving 9 bases unmatched. The CDR3 length is 17 residues. The germline CDR1 and CDR2 sequences are LGHNA and YSLEER. For the CDR3, the DNA is TGCGCCAGCAGCCAAGGAGGGACAGGCGGACCCAATTCACCCCTCCACTTT. Protein product: CASSQGGTGGPNSPLHF.

The rearrangement joins TRBV9 to TRBJ2-1; maybe TRBD1 (6 bases). Per the germline V gene, CDR1 is SGDLS and CDR2 is YYNGEE. The V end lost 0 bases, the J end lost 3 bases, and 10 bases lay between the germline ends. There are 15 residues in the CDR3. The DNA for the CDR3 is TGTGCCAGCAGCGTAGGTGGGGGCCACTACAATGAGCAGTTCTTC. This encodes CASSVGGGHYNEQFF. The full variable domain, with the rest looked up from reference TRBV9 and TRBJ2-1, is DSGVTQTPKHLITATGQRVTLRCSPRSGDLSVYWYQQSLDQGLQFLIQYYNGEERAKGNILERFSAQQFPDLHSELNLSSLELGDSALYFCASSVGGGHYNEQFFGPGTRLTVL.

This chain connects TRBV20-1 to TRBJ1-5; D is uncertain. The CDR3 has 15 amino acids. The V gene's germline CDR1 is DFQATT and CDR2 SNEGSKA (reference sequence). Trimming removed 6 bases from V and 3 bases from J, with 18 bases in between. The CDR3 reads CSAAGSGGLNQPQHF. For the CDR3, the DNA is TGCAGTGCCGCCGGCTCTGGCGGACTCAATCAGCCCCAGCATTTT.

The chain has TRBV28 and TRBJ2-7, with 8 bases lining up with TRBD1. Germline V gene sequence: CDR1 MDHEN, CDR2 SYDVKM. The CDR3 spans 15 residues. V shed 4 bases and J 4 bases; nucleotides not matched to a gene: 9. CDR3 residues: CASSSPGQALYEQYF. The CDR3 DNA reads as TGTGCCAGCAGTTCTCCGGGACAGGCACTTTACGAGCAGTACTTC.

The chain couples TRBV3-1 to TRBJ2-5, with 8 bases that match TRBD2. Unmatched junction bases numbered 1, after V lost 4 bases and J lost 3 bases. The CDR3 has 13 residues. Germline-derived CDR1 and CDR2 are LGHDT and YNNKEL (reference sequence). The CDR3 is CASSRSGEETQYF. CDR3 DNA: TGTGCCAGCAGCCGTAGCGGGGAAGAGACCCAGTACTTC.

The genes are TRBV6-6 and TRBJ2-3; the D gene could be TRBD1 or TRBD2 (5 bases each). Per the germline V gene, CDR1 is MNHNY and CDR2 is SVGAGI (reference sequence). With 8 bases removed from V and 2 bases from J, the gap between germline ends came to 14 bases. The CDR3 is made up of 14 amino acids. This CDR3 is CASGSRGNTDTQYF. The CDR3, as DNA: TGTGCCAGCGGGAGTAGGGGCAACACAGATACGCAGTATTTT.

This clonotype was seen many times. V usage is TRBV5-6 and J usage is TRBJ2-3; D unresolved. V was clipped by 0 bases and J by 5 bases, with 13 bases between them. This CDR3 region has 15 residues. Germline CDR1 SGHDT, CDR2 YYEEEE. CDR3 DNA sequence: TGTGCCAGCAGCTTGGTTCGAGGCCCTGGAGATACGCAGTATTTT. This encodes CASSLVRGPGDTQYF.

V usage is TRBV12-3 or TRBV12-4 and J usage is TRBJ2-3; D is tentatively TRBD1 or TRBD2 (6 bases each). This CDR3 is built from 15 residues. Trimming stripped 5 bases from V and 6 bases from J, with 18 bases between. Here the CDR3 reads CASSANPEGVDTQYF. The DNA of the CDR3 is TGTGCCAGCAGTGCGAACCCGGAGGGGGTTGATACGCAGTATTTT.

The chain links TRBV4-3 to TRBJ1-1, with 10 bases that match TRBD1. This CDR3 has 14 residues. Germline trimming cut 5 bases from V and 11 bases from J; bases unmatched to any gene: 11. Germline V gene lookup returns CDR1 LGHNA and CDR2 YSLEER. The CDR3 sequence is CASSSISRTGGAFF. Here the CDR3 DNA reads TGCGCCAGCAGCTCCATCTCTCGGACAGGGGGGGCTTTCTTT.

This clonotype showed up just a few times. The CDR3, as DNA: TGTGCCAGCAGCGGCCGGAGGGGCTCGGCTGGGGCCAACGTCCTGACTTTC. Its protein product is CASSGRRGSAGANVLTF. The chain couples TRBV7-2 to TRBJ2-6; D perhaps matches TRBD2 (6 bases). Trimming cost V 5 bases and J 2 bases, with 16 bases left between them. CDR1 and CDR2 from the germline V gene are SGHTA and FQGNSA. The CDR3 loop spans 17 amino acids.

This clonotype was counted many times. This chain uses TRBV7-9 with TRBJ2-1, with unresolved D. From germline, CDR1 is SEHNR and CDR2 FQNEAQ (reference sequence). Trimming stripped 1 base from V and 5 bases from J, with 6 bases between. CDR3 length: 13 amino acids. DNA of the CDR3: TGTGCCAGCAGCTTAGATGGAAACAATGAGCAGTTCTTC. The encoded protein is CASSLDGNNEQFF.

The gene calls are TRBV24-1 and TRBJ1-2; D is uncertain. Germline assignment: CDR1 KGHDR and CDR2 SFDVKD. This CDR3 spans 14 amino acids. Deletions cut 7 bases from V and 7 bases from J, with 18 bases between. The CDR3 DNA reads TGTGCCACCAGCCTCAGGTCCGGAGCGTTTGGCTACACCTTC. Its translation is CATSLRSGAFGYTF.

This clonotype was observed many times. V is TRBV5-1 and J is TRBJ1-1, with D possibly matching TRBD1 (5 bases). CDR1 is SGHRS, CDR2 YFSETQ, per germline. V lost 4 bases, J lost 1 base, and 11 bases lay in between. This CDR3 has 14 residues. As DNA, the CDR3 is TGCGCCAGCAGCATGCAGGGTCGGAACACTGAAGCTTTCTTT. Amino acids: CASSMQGRNTEAFF. Supplemented by reference TRBV5-1 and TRBJ1-1, the full variable domain reads KAGVTQTPRYLIKTRGQQVTLSCSPISGHRSVSWYQQTPGQGLQFLFEYFSETQRNKGNFPGRFSGRQFSNSRSEMNVSTLELGDSALYLCASSMQGRNTEAFFGQGTRLTVV.

This clonotype showed up just a few times. V gene TRBV11-2 combines with J gene TRBJ2-7, with a possible D match to TRBD2 (7 bases). The CDR3 loop spans 15 amino acids. From germline, CDR1 is SGHAT and CDR2 FQNNGV. Trimming stripped 4 bases from V and 0 bases from J, with 13 bases between. The CDR3 loop reads CASSSRRGPSYEQYF. CDR3 sequence (DNA): TGTGCCAGCAGCTCCAGGCGGGGGCCCTCCTACGAGCAGTACTTC.

The chain combines TRBV7-2 with TRBJ1-3; D not resolved. Germline V gene data show CDR1 as SGHTA and CDR2 as FQGNSA. This CDR3 region has 15 residues. V was pared by 4 bases and J by 0 bases, with 10 bases between. The CDR3 region is CASSSPGFSGNTIYF. CDR3 coding DNA: TGTGCCAGCAGCTCACCCGGTTTCTCTGGAAACACCATATATTTT.